The sequence of this T cell receptor beta chain was determined in a study of memory CD8 T cells in hepatitis C reinfection. Overall study context: Between 12 and 24 weeks after reinfection detection, late samples were drawn.

Using immunoSEQ multiplex PCR, the repertoire was profiled, and TCRdb retains in-frame clones only, with some absent. The sample includes about 43,000 clones, 89% seen only once; the top ten take 0.72%. Time point in this sample: late/post reinfection, 12 to 24 weeks after detection. Sorted cells were sequenced directly ex vivo without any in vitro expansion. People who inject drugs from Montreal's HEPCO study were the donors. At all three reinfection time points, viable CD3+ CD8+ CD45RO- cells from a couple of donors served as controls. Trimming pared 5 bases from V and 7 bases from J, leaving 18 bases between. This CDR3 region has 14 residues. Germline V gene data show CDR1 as MDHEN and CDR2 as SYDVKM.

This TCR came from a man younger than 35 with hepatitis C virus infection. This chain connects TRBV28 to TRBJ2-7, with a possible D match to TRBD1 (5 bases). The sample was naive CD8+ T cells sorted from blood. The CDR3: CASSDSSIWGEQYF. CDR3 sequence (DNA): TGTGCCAGCAGTGACAGTAGTATTTGGGGAGAGCAGTACTTC.